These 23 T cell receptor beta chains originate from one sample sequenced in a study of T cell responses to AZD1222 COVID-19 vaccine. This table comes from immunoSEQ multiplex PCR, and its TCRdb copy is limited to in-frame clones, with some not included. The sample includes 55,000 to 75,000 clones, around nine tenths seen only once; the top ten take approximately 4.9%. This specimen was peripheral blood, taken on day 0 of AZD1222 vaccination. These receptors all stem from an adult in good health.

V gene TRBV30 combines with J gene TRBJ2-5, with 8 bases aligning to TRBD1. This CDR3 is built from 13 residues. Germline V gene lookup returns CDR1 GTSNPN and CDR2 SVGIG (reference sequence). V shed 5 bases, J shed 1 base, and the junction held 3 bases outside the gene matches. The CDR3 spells CAWDRGGQETQYF. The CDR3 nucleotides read TGTGCCTGGGACAGGGGTGGCCAAGAGACCCAGTACTTC.

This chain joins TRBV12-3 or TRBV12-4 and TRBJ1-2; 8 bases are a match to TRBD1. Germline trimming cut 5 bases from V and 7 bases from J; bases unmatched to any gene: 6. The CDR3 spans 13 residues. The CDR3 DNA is TGTGCCAGCAGTATGGGACAGGTGACTGGCTACACCTTC. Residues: CASSMGQVTGYTF.

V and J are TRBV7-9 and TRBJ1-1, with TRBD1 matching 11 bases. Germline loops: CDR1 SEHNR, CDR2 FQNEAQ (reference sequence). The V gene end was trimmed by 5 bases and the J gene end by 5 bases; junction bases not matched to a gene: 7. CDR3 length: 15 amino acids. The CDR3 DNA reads TGTGCCAGCAGCGGCCGGGACAGGGGGTCGACTGAAGCTTTCTTT. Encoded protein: CASSGRDRGSTEAFF.

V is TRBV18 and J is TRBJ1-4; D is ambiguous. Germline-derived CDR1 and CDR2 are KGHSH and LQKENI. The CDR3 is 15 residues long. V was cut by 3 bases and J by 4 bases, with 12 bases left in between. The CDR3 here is CASSPRTSHNEKLFF. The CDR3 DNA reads TGTGCCAGCTCACCCCGGACCTCGCATAATGAAAAACTGTTTTTT.

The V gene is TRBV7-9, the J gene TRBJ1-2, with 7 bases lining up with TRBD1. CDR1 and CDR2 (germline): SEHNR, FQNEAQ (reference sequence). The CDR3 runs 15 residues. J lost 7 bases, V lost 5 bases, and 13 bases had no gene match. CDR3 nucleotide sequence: TGTGCCAGCAGCCCCCCGGGACAGAAGTCGATTGGCTACACCTTC. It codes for CASSPPGQKSIGYTF.

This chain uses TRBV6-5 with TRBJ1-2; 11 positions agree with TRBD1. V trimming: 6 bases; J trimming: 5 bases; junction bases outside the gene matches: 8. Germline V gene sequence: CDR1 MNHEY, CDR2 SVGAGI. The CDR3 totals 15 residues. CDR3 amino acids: CASRYWDRGTYGYTF. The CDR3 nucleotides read TGTGCCAGCAGATATTGGGACAGGGGGACGTATGGCTACACCTTC.

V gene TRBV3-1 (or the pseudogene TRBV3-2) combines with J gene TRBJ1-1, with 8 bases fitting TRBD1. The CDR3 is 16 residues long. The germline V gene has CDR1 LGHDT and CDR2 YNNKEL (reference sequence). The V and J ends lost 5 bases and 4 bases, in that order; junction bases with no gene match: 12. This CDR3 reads CASSWGTAGGGTEAFF. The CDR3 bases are TGTGCCAGCAGCTGGGGCACGGCAGGGGGCGGCACTGAAGCTTTCTTT.

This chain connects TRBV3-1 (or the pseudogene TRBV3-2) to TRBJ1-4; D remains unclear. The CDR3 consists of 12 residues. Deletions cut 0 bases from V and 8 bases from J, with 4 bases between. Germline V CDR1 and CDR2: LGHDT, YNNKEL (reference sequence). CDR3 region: CASSQEFEKLFF. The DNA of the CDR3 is TGTGCCAGCAGCCAAGAGTTCGAAAAACTGTTTTTT.

The CDR3 nucleotides read TGTGCCAGCAGCTATTCGCACGGGGGCGGTGGGGCCAACGTCCTGACTTTC. It is translated as CASSYSHGGGGANVLTF. The V call is TRBV7-8, the J call TRBJ2-6; D assignment may be TRBD1 or TRBD2 (6 bases each). The length of the CDR3 is 17 residues. V lost 4 bases, J lost 3 bases, and 16 bases lay in between. Germline CDR1 and CDR2: SGHVS and FQNEAQ. Filled out from reference TRBV7-8 and TRBJ2-6, the complete variable domain reads GAGVSQSPRYKVAKRGQDVALRCDPISGHVSLFWYQQALGQGPEFLTYFQNEAQLDKSGLPSDRFFAERPEGSVSTLKIQRTQQEDSAVYLCASSYSHGGGGANVLTFGAGSRLTVL.

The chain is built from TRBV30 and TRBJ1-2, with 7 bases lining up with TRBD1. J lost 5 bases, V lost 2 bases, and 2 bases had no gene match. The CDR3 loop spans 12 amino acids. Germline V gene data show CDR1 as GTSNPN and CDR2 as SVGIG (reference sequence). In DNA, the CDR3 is TGTGCCTGGAGTAGGGGGCGGTATGGCTACACCTTC. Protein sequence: CAWSRGRYGYTF.

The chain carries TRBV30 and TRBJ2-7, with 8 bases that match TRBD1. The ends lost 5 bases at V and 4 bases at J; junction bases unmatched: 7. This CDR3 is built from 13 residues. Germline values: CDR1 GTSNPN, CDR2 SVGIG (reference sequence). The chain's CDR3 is CAWSGTGVYEQYF. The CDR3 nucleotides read TGTGCCTGGTCCGGGACAGGCGTTTACGAGCAGTACTTC.

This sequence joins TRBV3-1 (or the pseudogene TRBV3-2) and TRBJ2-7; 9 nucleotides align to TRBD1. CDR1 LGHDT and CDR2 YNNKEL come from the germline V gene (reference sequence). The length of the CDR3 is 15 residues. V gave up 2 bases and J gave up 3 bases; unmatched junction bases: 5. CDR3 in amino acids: CASSQSGTGNYEQYF. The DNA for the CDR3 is TGTGCCAGCAGCCAATCCGGGACAGGGAACTACGAGCAGTACTTC.

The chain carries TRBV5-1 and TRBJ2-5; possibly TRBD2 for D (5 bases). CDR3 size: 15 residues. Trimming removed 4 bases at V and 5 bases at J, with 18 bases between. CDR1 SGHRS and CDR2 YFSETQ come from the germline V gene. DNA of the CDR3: TGCGCCAGCAGCGCCGGTGGGGTCGGGGTGGAGACCCAGTACTTC. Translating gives CASSAGGVGVETQYF. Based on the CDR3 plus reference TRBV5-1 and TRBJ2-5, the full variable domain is KAGVTQTPRYLIKTRGQQVTLSCSPISGHRSVSWYQQTPGQGLQFLFEYFSETQRNKGNFPGRFSGRQFSNSRSEMNVSTLELGDSALYLCASSAGGVGVETQYFGPGTRLLVL.

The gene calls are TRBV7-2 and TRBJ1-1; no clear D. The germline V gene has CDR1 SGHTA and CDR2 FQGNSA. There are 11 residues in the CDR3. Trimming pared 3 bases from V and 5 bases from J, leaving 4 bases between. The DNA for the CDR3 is TGTGCCAGCAGCTTTGATACTGAAGCTTTCTTT. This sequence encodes CASSFDTEAFF.

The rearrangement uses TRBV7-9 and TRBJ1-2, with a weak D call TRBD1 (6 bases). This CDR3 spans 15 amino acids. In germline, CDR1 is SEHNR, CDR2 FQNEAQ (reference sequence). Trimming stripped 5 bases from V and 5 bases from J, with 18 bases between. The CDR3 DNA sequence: TGTGCCAGCAGCCCGGGGGAGACAGGCAATTATGGCTACACCTTC. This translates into CASSPGETGNYGYTF. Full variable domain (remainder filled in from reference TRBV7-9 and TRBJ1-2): DTGVSQNPRHKITKRGQNVTFRCDPISEHNRLYWYRQTLGQGPEFLTYFQNEAQLEKSRLLSDRFSAERPKGSFSTLEIQRTEQGDSAMYLCASSPGETGNYGYTFGSGTRLTVV.

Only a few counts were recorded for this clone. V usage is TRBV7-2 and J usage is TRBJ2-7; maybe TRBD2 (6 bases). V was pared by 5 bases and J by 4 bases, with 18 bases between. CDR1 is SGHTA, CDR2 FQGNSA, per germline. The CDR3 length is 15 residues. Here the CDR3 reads CASSLQTGEGYEQYF. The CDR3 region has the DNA TGTGCCAGCAGCCTACAGACGGGAGAGGGGTACGAGCAGTACTTC.

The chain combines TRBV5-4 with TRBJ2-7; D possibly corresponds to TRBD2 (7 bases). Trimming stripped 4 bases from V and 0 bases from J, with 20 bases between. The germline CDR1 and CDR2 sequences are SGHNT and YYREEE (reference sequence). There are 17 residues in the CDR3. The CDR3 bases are TGTGCCAGCAGCACAGAAACGGGGGGCCTCGACTCCTACGAGCAGTACTTC. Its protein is CASSTETGGLDSYEQYF. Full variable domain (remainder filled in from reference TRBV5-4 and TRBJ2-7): ETGVTQSPTHLIKTRGQQVTLRCSSQSGHNTVSWYQQALGQGPQFIFQYYREEENGRGNFPPRFSGLQFPNYSSELNVNALELDDSALYLCASSTETGGLDSYEQYFGPGTRLTVT.

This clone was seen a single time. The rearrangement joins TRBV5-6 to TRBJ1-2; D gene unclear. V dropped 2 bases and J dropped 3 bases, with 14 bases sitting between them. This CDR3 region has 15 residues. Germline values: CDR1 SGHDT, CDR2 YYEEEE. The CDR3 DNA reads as TGTGCCAGCAGCTTACGGGTCGGTGGGGACTATGGCTACACCTTC. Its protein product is CASSLRVGGDYGYTF. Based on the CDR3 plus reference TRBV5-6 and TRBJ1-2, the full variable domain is DAGVTQSPTHLIKTRGQQVTLRCSPKSGHDTVSWYQQALGQGPQFIFQYYEEEERQRGNFPDRFSGHQFPNYSSELNVNALLLGDSALYLCASSLRVGGDYGYTFGSGTRLTVV.

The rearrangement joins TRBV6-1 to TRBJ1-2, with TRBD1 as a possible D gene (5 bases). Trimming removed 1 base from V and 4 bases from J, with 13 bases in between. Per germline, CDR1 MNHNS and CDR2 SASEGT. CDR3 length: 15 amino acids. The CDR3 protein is CASSEGRRGVYGYTF. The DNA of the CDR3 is TGTGCCAGCAGTGAAGGCAGAAGGGGAGTCTATGGCTACACCTTC.

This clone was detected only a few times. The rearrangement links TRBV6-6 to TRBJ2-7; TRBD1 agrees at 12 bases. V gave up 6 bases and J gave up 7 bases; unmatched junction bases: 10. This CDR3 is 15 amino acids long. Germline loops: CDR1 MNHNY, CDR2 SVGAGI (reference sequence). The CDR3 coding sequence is TGTGCCAGCAGCCGTCCGGGACAGGGGGCAAAAGAGCAGTACTTC. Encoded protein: CASSRPGQGAKEQYF.

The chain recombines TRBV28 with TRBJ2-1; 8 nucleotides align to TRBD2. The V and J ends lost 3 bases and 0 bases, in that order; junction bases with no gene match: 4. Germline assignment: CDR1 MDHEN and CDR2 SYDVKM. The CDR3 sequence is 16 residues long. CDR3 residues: CASSFSGGGSYNEQFF. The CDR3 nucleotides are TGTGCCAGCAGTTTCAGCGGGGGTGGCTCCTACAATGAGCAGTTCTTC.

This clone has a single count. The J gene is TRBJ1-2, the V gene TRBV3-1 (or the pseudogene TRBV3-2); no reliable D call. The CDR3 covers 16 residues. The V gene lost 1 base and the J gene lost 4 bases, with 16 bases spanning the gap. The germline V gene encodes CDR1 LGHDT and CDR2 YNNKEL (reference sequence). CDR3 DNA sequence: TGTGCCAGCAGCCAAGGATGGAGCGCGGCAGGCTATGGCTACACCTTC. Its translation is CASSQGWSAAGYGYTF.

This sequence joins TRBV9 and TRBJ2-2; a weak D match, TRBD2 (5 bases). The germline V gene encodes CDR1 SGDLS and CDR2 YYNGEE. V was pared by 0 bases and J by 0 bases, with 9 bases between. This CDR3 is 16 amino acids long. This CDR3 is CASSVGLLPNTGELFF. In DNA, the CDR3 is TGTGCCAGCAGCGTAGGACTACTCCCGAACACCGGGGAGCTGTTTTTT.